This TCR beta chain was documented in a study of blood T cells in healthy people across ages. Study-wide points: There was a strong correlation between TCR beta diversity and naive T cell percentage. In older individuals, TCR beta diversity per million T cells was lower, falling roughly linearly with age. It was not known whether donors were CMV positive (a possible confounder of expanded clonotype changes). Estimates of diversity drawn from one million T cells were considered underestimates.

The authors ran a second PCR of roughly 7 to 11 cycles using a sample-barcoded 5' primer and a J-beta primer mix. TCRdb processed the 5' RACE reads anew with MiXCR; each CDR3 protein has one entry. This table holds some 290,000 distinct CDR3 sequences, 25% to 30% found once. This CDR3 has 14 amino acids. The ends lost 6 bases at V and 9 bases at J; junction bases unmatched: 8. This clonotype was seen more than once but under ten times. Its matching antigen is unknown. V gene TRBV12-3 or TRBV12-4 combines with J gene TRBJ1-6; 7 bases fit TRBD1. The sequence was obtained from a woman aged 70-85 years in good health. Sequenced input: blood. The CDR3 DNA sequence: TGTGCCAGCAGAGAATGGGACAGCGCTTCACCCCTCCACTTT. Its translation is CASREWDSASPLHF.